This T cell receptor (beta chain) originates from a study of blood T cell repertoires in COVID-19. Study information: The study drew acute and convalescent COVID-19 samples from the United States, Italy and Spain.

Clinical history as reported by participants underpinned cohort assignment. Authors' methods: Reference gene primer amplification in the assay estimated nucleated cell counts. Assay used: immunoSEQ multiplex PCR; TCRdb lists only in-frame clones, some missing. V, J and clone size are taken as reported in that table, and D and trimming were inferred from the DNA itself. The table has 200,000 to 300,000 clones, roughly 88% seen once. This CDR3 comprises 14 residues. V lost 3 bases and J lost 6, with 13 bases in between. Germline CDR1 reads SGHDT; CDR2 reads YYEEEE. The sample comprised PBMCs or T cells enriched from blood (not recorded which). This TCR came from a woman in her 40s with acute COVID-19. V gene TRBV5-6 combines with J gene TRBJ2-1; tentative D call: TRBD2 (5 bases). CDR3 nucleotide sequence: TGTGCCAGCAGCTCCCGTGAGGGAGTCAATGAGCAGTTCTTC. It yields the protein CASSSREGVNEQFF.